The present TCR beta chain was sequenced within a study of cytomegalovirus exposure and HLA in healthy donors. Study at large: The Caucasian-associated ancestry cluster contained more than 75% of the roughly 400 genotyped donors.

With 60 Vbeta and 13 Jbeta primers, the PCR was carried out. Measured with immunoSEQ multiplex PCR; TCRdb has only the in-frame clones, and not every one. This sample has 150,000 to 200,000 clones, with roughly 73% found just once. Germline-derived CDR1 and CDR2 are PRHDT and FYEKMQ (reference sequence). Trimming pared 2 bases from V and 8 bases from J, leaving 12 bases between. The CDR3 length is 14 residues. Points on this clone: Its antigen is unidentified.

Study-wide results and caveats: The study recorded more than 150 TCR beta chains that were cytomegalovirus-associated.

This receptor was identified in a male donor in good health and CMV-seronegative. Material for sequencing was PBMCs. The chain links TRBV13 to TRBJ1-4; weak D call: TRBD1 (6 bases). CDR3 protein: CASSLSPGVEKLFF. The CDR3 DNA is TGTGCCAGCAGCTTAAGCCCAGGGGTGGAAAAACTGTTTTTT.